What follows describes a single T cell receptor beta chain. Its antigen remains unidentified. Qualities for individual bases were not recorded, and no much larger clone is one base off. The same CDR3 can be traced to other DNA sequences in this sample. The immunoSEQ Assay, a bias-controlled multiplex PCR, was used to amplify TCRbeta CDR3 regions from genomic DNA. The authors' pipeline ran thus. The number of nucleated cells in each sample was estimated by amplification of reference gene primers within the assay. To quantify the absolute abundance of each unique TCRbeta CDR3 rearrangement, sequence reads were collapsed and filtered. Productive Simpson clonality was computed per sample as the square root of Simpson's diversity index over productive rearrangements. In TCRdb, the immuneACCESS table is reduced to in-frame sequences with V and J assigned. These tables do not hold every clone; where another copy was compared, an unresolved V gene accounts for under half, and the others remain unexplained. Clonal size and the V and J genes are those of that table, whereas D and trimming came from the DNA. Recorded for this sample are approximately 62,000 clones; roughly four fifths of them occurred a single time. The ten top clones hold 14% to 15% of the sample.

Collaborating institutions collected whole blood in K2EDTA tubes following their own protocols. For TCRbeta analysis, collaborators shipped samples as frozen whole blood, isolated PBMCs, or DNA extracted from either of those sample types. The sample is drawn from a study of blood T cell repertoires in COVID-19 (dated by TCRdb to 2020 to 2021). About the study as a whole: Samples from collaborators originated in the United States, Italy and Spain and spanned both the acute and convalescent phases of COVID-19. The material from the prospective study consisted of cDNA or gDNA derived from T cells, B-cell-depleted T cells, or PBMCs. Where HLA class I and class II types were available, the types were taken from metadata supplied by the sample provider, not from assay-based typing. The samples were drawn from two sources: the first 160 participants of the ongoing ImmuneRACE study, and 1,000 to 1,500 subjects contributed by 6 global collaborators. Nearly every sample came with metadata listing a de-identified subject ID, COVID-19 status, age in years and sex. Deeply sampled blood TCRbeta repertoires from subjects exposed to, actively infected with, or recovered from COVID-19 were included in the dataset. The repertoires were made available in a free public database intended to serve as a resource for research on the immune response to SARS-CoV-2. Overall results and qualifications from the work: The quantity of clinical and demographic metadata differed by source and by participant and was supplied without curation.

According to the germline V gene (reference sequence), CDR1 reads LGHDT and CDR2 reads YNNKEL. V loses 3 bases of germline sequence and J loses 5 bases, and the interval between the two ends is 10 bases. The CDR3 has 13 amino acids, counting the end cysteine and phenylalanine. Here the CDR3 DNA is all that survives: 39 bases in frame from base 1. The clonotype comes from a man older than 75 with acute or convalescent COVID-19. This chain is built from TRBV3-1 (or the pseudogene TRBV3-2) and TRBJ1-1; the D segment could be TRBD1, given 6 matching bases. The sequencing sample was made of peripheral blood. The nucleotides are TGTGCCAGCAGCCAGGAAGGGGGAACTGAAGCTTTCTTT. Its protein is CASSQEGGTEAFF.